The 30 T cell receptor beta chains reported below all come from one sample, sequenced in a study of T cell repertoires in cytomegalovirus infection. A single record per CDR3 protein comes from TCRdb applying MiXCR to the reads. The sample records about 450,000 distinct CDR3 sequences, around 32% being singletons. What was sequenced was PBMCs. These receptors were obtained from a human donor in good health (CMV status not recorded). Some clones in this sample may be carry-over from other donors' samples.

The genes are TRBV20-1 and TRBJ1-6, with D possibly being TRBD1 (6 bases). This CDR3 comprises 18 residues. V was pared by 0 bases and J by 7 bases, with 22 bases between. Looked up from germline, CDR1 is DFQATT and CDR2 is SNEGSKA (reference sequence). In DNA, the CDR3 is TGCAGTGCTAGAGAAACACTGAAAGGACAGCTCCGAAATTCACCCCTCCACTTT. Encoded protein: CSARETLKGQLRNSPLHF.

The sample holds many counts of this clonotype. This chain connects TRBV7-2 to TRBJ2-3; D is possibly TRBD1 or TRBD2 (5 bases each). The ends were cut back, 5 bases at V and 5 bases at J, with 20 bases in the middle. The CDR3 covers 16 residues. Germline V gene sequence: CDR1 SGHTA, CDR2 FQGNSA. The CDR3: CASSPRRDLTLDTQYF. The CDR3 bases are TGTGCCAGCAGCCCGCGCCGGGACCTAACGTTAGATACGCAGTATTTT.

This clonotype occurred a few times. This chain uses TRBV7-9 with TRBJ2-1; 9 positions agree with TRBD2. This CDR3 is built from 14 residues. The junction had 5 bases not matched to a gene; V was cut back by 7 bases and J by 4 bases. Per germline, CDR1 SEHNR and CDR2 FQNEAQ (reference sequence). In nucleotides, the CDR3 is TGTGCCAGCAAGCGGGGGGATCTTTACAATGAGCAGTTCTTC. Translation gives CASKRGDLYNEQFF.

CDR3 protein: CASSLRQANSPLHF. For the CDR3, the DNA is TGTGCCAGCAGCTTGAGGCAGGCCAATTCACCCCTCCACTTT. The chain couples TRBV5-6 to TRBJ1-6, with D hard to call. The V end lost 1 base, the J end lost 7 bases, and 9 bases lay between the germline ends. Per germline, CDR1 SGHDT and CDR2 YYEEEE. The CDR3 is made up of 14 amino acids.

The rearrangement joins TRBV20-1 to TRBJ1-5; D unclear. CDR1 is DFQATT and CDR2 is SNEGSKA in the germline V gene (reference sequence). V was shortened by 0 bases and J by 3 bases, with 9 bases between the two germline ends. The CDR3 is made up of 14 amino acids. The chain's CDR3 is CSAREVRSNQPQHF. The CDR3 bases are TGCAGTGCTAGAGAAGTACGTTCCAATCAGCCCCAGCATTTT.

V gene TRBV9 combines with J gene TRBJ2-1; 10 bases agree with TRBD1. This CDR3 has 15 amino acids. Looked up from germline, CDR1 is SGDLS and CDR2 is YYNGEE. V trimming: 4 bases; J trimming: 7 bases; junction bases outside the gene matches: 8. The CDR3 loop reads CASSKRQGASNEQFF. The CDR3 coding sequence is TGTGCCAGCAGCAAACGACAGGGGGCCAGTAATGAGCAGTTCTTC.

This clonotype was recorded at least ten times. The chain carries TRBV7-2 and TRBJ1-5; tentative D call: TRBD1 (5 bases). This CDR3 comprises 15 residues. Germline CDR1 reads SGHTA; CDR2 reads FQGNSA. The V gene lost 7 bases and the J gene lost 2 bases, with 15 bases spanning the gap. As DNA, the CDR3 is TGTGCCAGCAACCTTCAGGGATTGGGCAATCAGCCCCAGCATTTT. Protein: CASNLQGLGNQPQHF.

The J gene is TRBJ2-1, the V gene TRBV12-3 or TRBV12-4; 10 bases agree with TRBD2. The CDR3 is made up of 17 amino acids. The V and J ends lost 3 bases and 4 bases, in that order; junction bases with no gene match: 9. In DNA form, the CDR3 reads TGTGCCAGCAGTTTCGGTTCTAGCGGGGGAGCATACAATGAGCAGTTCTTC. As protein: CASSFGSSGGAYNEQFF.

The CDR3 here is CASRTLAGGETQYF. Written as DNA, the CDR3 is TGTGCCAGCAGGACACTAGCGGGGGGAGAGACCCAGTACTTC. The chain joins TRBV5-4 to TRBJ2-5; 12 bases match TRBD2. The V and J ends lost 5 bases and 4 bases, in that order; junction bases with no gene match: 3. CDR1 SGHNT and CDR2 YYREEE come from the germline V gene (reference sequence). The CDR3 is 14 residues long.

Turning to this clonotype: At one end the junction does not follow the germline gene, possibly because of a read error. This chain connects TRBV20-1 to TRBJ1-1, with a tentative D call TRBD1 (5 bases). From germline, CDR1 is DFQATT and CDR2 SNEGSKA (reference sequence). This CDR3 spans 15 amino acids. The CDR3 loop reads CGARAPRGVHTEAFF. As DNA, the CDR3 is TGCGGTGCTAGAGCTCCAAGGGGAGTTCACACTGAAGCTTTCTTT.

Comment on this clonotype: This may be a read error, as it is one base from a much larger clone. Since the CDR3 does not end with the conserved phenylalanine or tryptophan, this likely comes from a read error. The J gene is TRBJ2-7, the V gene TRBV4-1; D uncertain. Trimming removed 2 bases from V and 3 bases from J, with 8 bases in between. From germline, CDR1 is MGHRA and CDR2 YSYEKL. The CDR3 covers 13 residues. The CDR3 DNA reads TGCGCCAGCAGCCAAAACCTAGTCTACGAGCAGTACTTG. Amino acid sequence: CASSQNLVYEQYL.

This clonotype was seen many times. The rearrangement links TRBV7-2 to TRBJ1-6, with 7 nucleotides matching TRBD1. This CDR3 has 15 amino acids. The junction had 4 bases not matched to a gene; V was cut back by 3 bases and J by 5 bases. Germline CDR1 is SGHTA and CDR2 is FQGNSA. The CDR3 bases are TGTGCCAGCAGCTTGGGACAGCCACATAATTCACCCCTCCACTTT. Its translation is CASSLGQPHNSPLHF.

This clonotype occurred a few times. CDR3 protein: CASRPGTDYSNQPQHF. In DNA form, the CDR3 reads TGTGCCAGCAGGCCAGGGACAGACTATAGCAATCAGCCCCAGCATTTT. This chain uses TRBV6-5 with TRBJ1-5; 7 bases are shared with TRBD1. The CDR3 runs 16 residues. CDR1 is MNHEY, CDR2 SVGAGI, per germline. J lost 0 bases, V lost 6 bases, and 8 bases had no gene match.

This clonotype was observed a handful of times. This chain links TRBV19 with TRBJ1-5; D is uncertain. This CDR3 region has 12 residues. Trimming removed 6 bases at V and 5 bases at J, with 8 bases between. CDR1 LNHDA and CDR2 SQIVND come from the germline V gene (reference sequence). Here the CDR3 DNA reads TGTGCCAGTAGGGTCTGGGATCAGCCCCAGCATTTT. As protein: CASRVWDQPQHF.

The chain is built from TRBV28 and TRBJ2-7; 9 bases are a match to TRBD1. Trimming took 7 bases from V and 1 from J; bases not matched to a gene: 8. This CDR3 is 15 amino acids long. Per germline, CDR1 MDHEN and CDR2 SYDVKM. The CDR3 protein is CASISPGQGSYEQYF. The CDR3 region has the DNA TGTGCCAGCATCTCCCCGGGACAGGGATCCTACGAGCAGTACTTC.

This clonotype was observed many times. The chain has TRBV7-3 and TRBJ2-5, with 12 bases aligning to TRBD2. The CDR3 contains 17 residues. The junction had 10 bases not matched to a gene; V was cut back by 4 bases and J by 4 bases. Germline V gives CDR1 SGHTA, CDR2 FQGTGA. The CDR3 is CASSSSASGGAGETQYF. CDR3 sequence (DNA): TGTGCCAGCAGCTCCTCGGCTAGCGGGGGGGCTGGAGAGACCCAGTACTTC.

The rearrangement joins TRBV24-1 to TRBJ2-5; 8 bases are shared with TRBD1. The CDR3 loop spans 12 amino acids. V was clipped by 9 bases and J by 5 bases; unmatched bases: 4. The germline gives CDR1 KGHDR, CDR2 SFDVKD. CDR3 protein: CATGRQGETQYF. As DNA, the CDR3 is TGTGCCACCGGCCGACAGGGGGAGACCCAGTACTTC.

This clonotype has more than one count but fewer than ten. The CDR3, as DNA: TGTGCCAGCAGCTCGACAGGGTGGGGTTGGGAGACCCAGTACTTC. Encoded protein: CASSSTGWGWETQYF. The chain recombines TRBV7-8 with TRBJ2-5; 7 bases are shared with TRBD1. The CDR3 contains 15 residues. V gave up 4 bases and J gave up 5 bases; unmatched junction bases: 10. Per germline, CDR1 SGHVS and CDR2 FQNEAQ.

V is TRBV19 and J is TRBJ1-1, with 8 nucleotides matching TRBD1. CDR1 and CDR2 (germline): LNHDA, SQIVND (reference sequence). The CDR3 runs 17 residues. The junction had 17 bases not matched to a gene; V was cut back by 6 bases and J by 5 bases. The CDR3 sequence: CASSPPRRTGRTTEAFF. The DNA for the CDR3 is TGTGCCAGTAGCCCCCCGCGTCGGACAGGGCGAACAACTGAAGCTTTCTTT.

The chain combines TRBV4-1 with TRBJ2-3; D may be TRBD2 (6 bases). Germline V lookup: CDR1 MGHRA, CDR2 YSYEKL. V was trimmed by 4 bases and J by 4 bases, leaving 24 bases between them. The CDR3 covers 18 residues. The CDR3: CASSPSLRGGVKSDTQYF. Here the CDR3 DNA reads TGCGCCAGCAGCCCATCCCTAAGAGGCGGGGTAAAGTCAGATACGCAGTATTTT.

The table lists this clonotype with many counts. The CDR3 sequence is CASSSGLAGSSSYNEQFF. The CDR3 coding sequence is TGTGCCAGCAGCTCGGGACTAGCGGGCAGCAGCTCCTACAATGAGCAGTTCTTC. V is TRBV11-3 and J is TRBJ2-1; 12 bases line up with TRBD2. The V segment lost 4 bases and the J segment 0 bases; nucleotides outside the gene matches: 7. CDR3 length equals 18 residues. CDR1 SGHNT and CDR2 YENEEA come from the germline V gene.

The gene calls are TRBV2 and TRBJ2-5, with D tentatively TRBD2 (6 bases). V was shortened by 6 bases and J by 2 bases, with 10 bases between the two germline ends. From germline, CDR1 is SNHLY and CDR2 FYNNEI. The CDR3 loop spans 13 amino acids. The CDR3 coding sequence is TGTGCCAGCAGGGGTAGCGGACAAGAGACCCAGTACTTC. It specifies CASRGSGQETQYF.

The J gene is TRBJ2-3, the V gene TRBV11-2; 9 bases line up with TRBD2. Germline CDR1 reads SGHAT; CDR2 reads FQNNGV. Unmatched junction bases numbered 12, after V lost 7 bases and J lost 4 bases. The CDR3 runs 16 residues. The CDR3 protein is CASTSTIAGASDTQYF. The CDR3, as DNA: TGTGCCAGCACCAGTACGATAGCGGGGGCATCAGATACGCAGTATTTT.

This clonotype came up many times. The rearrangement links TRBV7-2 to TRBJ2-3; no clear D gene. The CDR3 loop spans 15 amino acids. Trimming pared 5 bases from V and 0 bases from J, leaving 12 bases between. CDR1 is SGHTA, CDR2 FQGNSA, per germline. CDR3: CASSAPQWSTDTQYF. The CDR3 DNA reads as TGTGCCAGCAGCGCGCCCCAATGGAGCACAGATACGCAGTATTTT.

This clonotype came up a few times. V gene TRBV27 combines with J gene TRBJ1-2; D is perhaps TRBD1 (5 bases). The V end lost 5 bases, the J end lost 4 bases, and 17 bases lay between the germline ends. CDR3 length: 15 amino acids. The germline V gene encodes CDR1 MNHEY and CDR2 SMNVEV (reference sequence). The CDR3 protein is CASSATGTRGYGYTF. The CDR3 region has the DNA TGTGCCAGCAGTGCTACGGGGACTCGGGGCTATGGCTACACCTTC.

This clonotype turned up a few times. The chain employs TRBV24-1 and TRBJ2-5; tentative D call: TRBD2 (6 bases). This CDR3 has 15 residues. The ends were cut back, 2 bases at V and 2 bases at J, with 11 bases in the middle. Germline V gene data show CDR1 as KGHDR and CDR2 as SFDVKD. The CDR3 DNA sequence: TGTGCCACCAGTGATTGGGCAGCGGGTCAAGAGACCCAGTACTTC. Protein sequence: CATSDWAAGQETQYF.

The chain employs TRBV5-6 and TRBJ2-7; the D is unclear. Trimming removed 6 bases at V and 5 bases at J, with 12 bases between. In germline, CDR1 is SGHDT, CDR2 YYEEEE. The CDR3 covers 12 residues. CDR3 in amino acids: CASTQHENEQYF. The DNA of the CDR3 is TGTGCCAGCACCCAACACGAAAACGAGCAGTACTTC.

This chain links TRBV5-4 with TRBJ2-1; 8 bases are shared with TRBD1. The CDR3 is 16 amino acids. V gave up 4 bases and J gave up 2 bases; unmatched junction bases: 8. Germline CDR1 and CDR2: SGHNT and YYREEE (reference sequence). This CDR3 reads CASSRIHRGTYNEQFF. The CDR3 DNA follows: TGTGCCAGCAGCAGAATCCACAGGGGGACCTACAATGAGCAGTTCTTC.

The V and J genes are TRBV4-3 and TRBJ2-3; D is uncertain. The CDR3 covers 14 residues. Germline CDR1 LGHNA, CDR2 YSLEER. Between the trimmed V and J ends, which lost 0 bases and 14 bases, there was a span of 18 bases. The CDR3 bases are TGCGCCAGCAGCCAAGATTCAGAAACAGATCCGCCGTATTTT. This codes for CASSQDSETDPPYF.

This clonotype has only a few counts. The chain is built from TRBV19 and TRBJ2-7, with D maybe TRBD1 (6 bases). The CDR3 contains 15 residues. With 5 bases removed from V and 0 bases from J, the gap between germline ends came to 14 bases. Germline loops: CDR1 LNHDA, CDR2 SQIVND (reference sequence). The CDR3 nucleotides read TGTGCCAGTAGTTATACAGGGCTGAGCTCCTACGAGCAGTACTTC. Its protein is CASSYTGLSSYEQYF. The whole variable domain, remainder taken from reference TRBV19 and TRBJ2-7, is DGGITQSPKYLFRKEGQNVTLSCEQNLNHDAMYWYRQDPGQGLRLIYYSQIVNDFQKGDIAEGYSVSREKKESFPLTVTSAQKNPTAFYLCASSYTGLSSYEQYFGPGTRLTVT.